This T cell receptor (beta chain) derives from a study of STAT5B mutations in CD4+ large granular lymphocyte leukemia. Assay: immunoSEQ multiplex PCR; the TCRdb copy retains only in-frame clones and omits some. The sample has about 28,000 clones; around four fifths are singletons. The V gene end was trimmed by 2 bases and the J gene end by 6 bases; junction bases not matched to a gene: 5. Germline CDR1 is SGDLS and CDR2 is YYNGEE. The CDR3 loop spans 15 amino acids. Overall study results and limits: Patient CD4-sorted repertoires looked more clonal than healthy CD4+ repertoires, even without putative leukemic clones.

Regarding this clone: Its specificity is unknown.

The material sequenced was CD4+ T cells from blood buffy coats. The TCR originated in a human donor in good health. This sequence joins TRBV9 and TRBJ1-6; TRBD1 aligns across 7 bases. The CDR3 coding sequence is TGTGCCAGCAGCGTCGGGACAGTGTCTAATTCACCCCTCCACTTT. Residues: CASSVGTVSNSPLHF.